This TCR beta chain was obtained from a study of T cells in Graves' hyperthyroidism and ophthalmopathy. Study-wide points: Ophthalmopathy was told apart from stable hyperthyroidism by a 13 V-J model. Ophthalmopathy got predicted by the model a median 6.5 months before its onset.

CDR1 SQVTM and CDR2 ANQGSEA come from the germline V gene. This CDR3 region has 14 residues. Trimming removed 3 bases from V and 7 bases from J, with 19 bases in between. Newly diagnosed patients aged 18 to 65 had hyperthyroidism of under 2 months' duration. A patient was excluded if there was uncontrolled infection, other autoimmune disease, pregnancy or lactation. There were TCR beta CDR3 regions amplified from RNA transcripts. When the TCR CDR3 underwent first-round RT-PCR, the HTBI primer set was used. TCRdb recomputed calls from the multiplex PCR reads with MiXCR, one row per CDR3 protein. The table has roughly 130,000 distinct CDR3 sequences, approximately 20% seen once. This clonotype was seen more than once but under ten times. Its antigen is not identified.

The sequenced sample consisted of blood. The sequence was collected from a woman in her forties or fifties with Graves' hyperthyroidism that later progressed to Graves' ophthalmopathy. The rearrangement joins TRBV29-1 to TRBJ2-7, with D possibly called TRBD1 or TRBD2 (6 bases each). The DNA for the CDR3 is TGCAGCGTTGAGGGGGCTTGGGGGAGCGGGGAGCAGTACTTC. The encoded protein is CSVEGAWGSGEQYF.